The 9 T cell receptor beta chains below come from one sample, sequenced in a study of siplizumab effects on memory and regulatory T cells. TCRdb's copy holds only in-frame clones and misses some; the assay was immunoSEQ multiplex PCR. The repertoire holds some 100,000 clones, roughly 96% seen once, with 0.025% to 0.035% in the top ten. The sequenced material came from naive CD4+ T cells sorted from blood. These receptors came from a human donor in good health.

This chain uses TRBV5-5 with TRBJ1-1; D might be TRBD1 (6 bases). The germline V gene encodes CDR1 SGHKS and CDR2 YYEKEE (reference sequence). The CDR3 spans 14 residues. V lost 4 bases, J lost 2 bases, and 12 bases lay in between. CDR3 bases: TGTGCCAGCAGCGAGACAGGCCTTAACACTGAAGCTTTCTTT. Residues: CASSETGLNTEAFF.

The gene calls are TRBV10-3 and TRBJ2-5; either TRBD1 or TRBD2 may fit D (5 bases each). CDR3 length: 15 residues. Germline V gene lookup returns CDR1 ENHRY and CDR2 SYGVKD. V lost 0 bases and J lost 6, with 14 bases in between. The chain's CDR3 is CAISESAAGTKTQYF. CDR3 nucleotide sequence: TGTGCCATCAGTGAGTCGGCGGCAGGGACGAAGACCCAGTACTTC.

This clone was recorded only once. The J gene is TRBJ2-3, the V gene TRBV7-3; 7 positions match TRBD2. Germline assignment: CDR1 SGHTA and CDR2 FQGTGA. CDR3 length: 15 amino acids. V shed 4 bases and J 0 bases; nucleotides not matched to a gene: 4. The CDR3: CASSYRGESTDTQYF. CDR3 nucleotides: TGTGCCAGCAGCTACCGGGGGGAAAGCACAGATACGCAGTATTTT.

J is TRBJ1-2 and V is TRBV6-6, with 9 bases aligning to TRBD1. The germline V gene encodes CDR1 MNHNY and CDR2 SVGAGI (reference sequence). CDR3 size: 15 residues. The V gene end was trimmed by 2 bases and the J gene end by 6 bases; junction bases not matched to a gene: 7. CDR3: CASSYGGQGYNGYTF. CDR3 coding DNA: TGTGCCAGCAGTTACGGTGGACAGGGGTACAATGGCTACACCTTC.

This clone was observed once. The chain joins TRBV7-6 to TRBJ1-1; the D is unclear. Deletions cut 5 bases from V and 6 bases from J, with 13 bases between. The CDR3 is 13 residues long. The germline CDR1 and CDR2 sequences are SGHVS and FNYEAQ. The CDR3 spells CASSSGGWPEAFF. In DNA form, the CDR3 reads TGTGCCAGCAGCAGCGGCGGGTGGCCTGAAGCTTTCTTT.

The chain has TRBV29-1 and TRBJ2-7; no reliable D call. This CDR3 is 11 amino acids long. V was cut by 5 bases and J by 0 bases, with 5 bases left in between. Germline V lookup: CDR1 SQVTM, CDR2 ANQGSEA. DNA of the CDR3: TGCAGCGTTAAGAGCTCCTACGAGCAGTACTTC. Translated: CSVKSSYEQYF.

This clone was detected only once. This chain uses TRBV18 with TRBJ2-1; 16 nucleotides line up with TRBD2. Germline V gene lookup returns CDR1 KGHSH and CDR2 LQKENI. The CDR3 has 19 amino acids. J was trimmed by 8 bases and V by 7 bases; bases with no gene match: 17. The CDR3 region is CASYLTGTSGGASGDEQFF. The CDR3 DNA follows: TGTGCCAGCTACCTAACCGGGACTAGCGGGGGGGCCAGTGGCGATGAGCAGTTCTTC.

The chain links TRBV15 to TRBJ2-7; TRBD1 aligns across 8 bases. This CDR3 spans 18 amino acids. Looked up from germline, CDR1 is LNHNV and CDR2 is YYDKDF (reference sequence). J gave up 12 bases and V 5 bases, and 27 bases lay outside the gene matches. The CDR3, as DNA: TGTGCCACCAGCCCCGACAGGGGTTGGGGTTTGGGGCCCTTAATGGGGTACTTC. Its protein product is CATSPDRGWGLGPLMGYF.

V and J are TRBV10-3 and TRBJ2-7, with unresolved D. Trimming pared 2 bases from V and 10 bases from J, leaving 9 bases between. The germline gives CDR1 ENHRY, CDR2 SYGVKD. CDR3 length: 11 amino acids. The CDR3 region has the DNA TGTGCCATCAGTGAGGGGGTCTATCAGTACTTC. Translating gives CAISEGVYQYF.